This TCR beta chain stems from a study of shared clonotypes between healthy human individuals. Findings and limits, study-wide: Between a few donors, naive CD4 clonotypes were shared at a level of about 5%. In contrast to clonotypes shared by all four donors, non-shared clonotypes had lower generation probabilities.

This CDR3 has 12 residues. Germline CDR1 and CDR2: GTSNPN and SVGIG (reference sequence). Trimming took 1 base from V and 5 from J, leaving 6 bases between them. Here immunoSEQ multiplex PCR was the method, and the copy in TCRdb shows in-frame clones only, minus some. Counted here are 2.5 million or so clones, more than 90% occurring once; the ten biggest clones make up roughly 0.13%. As concerns this clone: Its target is not known.

This clonotype originated in a man between 18 and 35 years old in good health. This chain joins TRBV30 and TRBJ1-5; D call uncertain. Specimen: naive CD4+ T cells sorted from blood. Subset of the sample: CD45RA+ positively selected. The CDR3: CAWSENYQPQHF. CDR3 bases: TGTGCCTGGAGTGAGAATTATCAGCCCCAGCATTTT.